This T cell receptor (beta chain) originates from a study of T cells expressing NK-cell markers. Reprocessing the 5' RACE reads, TCRdb reports a single entry for every CDR3 protein and omits DNA. This repertoire includes about half a million distinct CDR3 sequences. Per germline, CDR1 KGHSH and CDR2 LQKENI. This CDR3 spans 14 amino acids. This chain connects TRBV18 to TRBJ1-1; TCRdb designates TRBD1, a call that cannot be tested without DNA. The sample was blood T cells: a sorted CD56 or NKG2C T cell subset, CD4+ or CD8+ T cells, or bulk PBMC T cells (not recorded which). The clonotype comes from a woman aged 45-60 years in good health. The CDR3 loop reads CASSPRQSRSEAFF.